Sequencing of this TCR beta chain was carried out in a study of cytomegalovirus exposure and HLA in healthy donors. Researchers ran the PCR with 60 Vbeta and 13 Jbeta primers. Clones were sequenced by immunoSEQ multiplex PCR, and TCRdb holds only the in-frame ones, with some missing. The table lists some 100,000 clones, around 81% of them singletons. What was sequenced was PBMCs. The sequence came from a woman aged 30 to 39 in good health and CMV-seronegative.

The CDR3 nucleotides read TGTGCCAGCAGCCCCGACAGAGAAAAACTGTTTTTT. Its protein product is CASSPDREKLFF. The chain is built from TRBV5-4 and TRBJ1-4; a weak D match, TRBD1 (5 bases). The CDR3 sequence is 12 residues long. Trimming stripped 4 bases from V and 8 bases from J, with 9 bases between. Germline CDR1 SGHNT, CDR2 YYREEE (reference sequence).